Listed below are T cell receptor beta chains from one sample, sequenced in a study of beta chain features in type 1 diabetes. Assay used: immunoSEQ multiplex PCR; TCRdb lists only in-frame clones, some missing. The table lists roughly 300,000 clones, 11% to 15% of them singletons. The sample comprised central memory CD4+ T cells from blood. These receptors all stem from a man aged 30 to 45 in good health. CDR3s include the opening cysteine and the closing phenylalanine or tryptophan.

v_gene	j_gene	CDR3aa
TRBV6-5	TRBJ2-3	CASKLMLSGDTQYF
TRBV7-3	TRBJ2-3	CASSGYRGHSTDTQYF
TRBV9	TRBJ1-1	CASSVGGNTDTEAFF
TRBV7-7	TRBJ2-5	CASSSLAGVGETQYF
TRBV5-4	TRBJ1-1	CASSLGSRGAAFF
TRBV13	TRBJ2-1	CASSLVGGNNEQFF
TRBV15	TRBJ1-4	CATSRDLGGEKLFF
TRBV19	TRBJ2-5	CASSNPGFGGTQYF
TRBV11-3	TRBJ2-5	CASSHVAVQETQYF
TRBV9	TRBJ1-6	CASSAPSLTLHF
TRBV19	TRBJ1-2	CASTPRGARGYTF
TRBV7-6	TRBJ2-2	CASSQNRGGTGELFF
TRBV6-1	TRBJ2-6	CASSDYVSNVLTF
TRBV5-4	TRBJ2-7	CASSLDGFYEQYF
TRBV5-1	TRBJ2-4	CARTRYRVADIQYF
TRBV7-3	TRBJ2-5	CASSLTGGRETQYF